Sequencing of this T cell receptor (beta chain) was carried out in a study of blood T cells in healthy people across ages. Regarding the study as a whole: Among long-lived donors, naive CD4+ cells were more numerous and diversity higher than in aged donors. Unknown donor CMV status possibly confounded expanded clonotype changes.

A second about 6 to 12 cycle PCR used barcoded and J-beta primers. TCRdb itself ran the 5' RACE reads through MiXCR, one entry per CDR3 protein. Here the sample spans over a million distinct CDR3 sequences, 45% being singletons. This clonotype came up a few times. The target antigen is unknown. CDR3 length: 15 amino acids. The germline gives CDR1 LGHNA, CDR2 YNFKEQ. V was clipped by 0 bases and J by 0 bases, with 8 bases between them. The sequence came from an older woman in good health. The specimen was blood. The chain carries TRBV4-2 and TRBJ2-5; the D call may be TRBD1 or TRBD2 (5 bases each). The CDR3 loop reads CASSQDGANQETQYF. CDR3 DNA: TGTGCCAGCAGCCAAGACGGGGCTAACCAAGAGACCCAGTACTTC.